The text below deals with one T cell receptor (beta chain). The data stem from a study of blood T cell repertoires in COVID-19. Study context: Material from acute and convalescent COVID-19 was sourced from the United States, Italy and Spain. From T cells, B-cell-depleted T cells, or PBMCs came the material, which was cDNA or gDNA.

Study processing details: Amplification from reference gene primers served as the basis for estimated nucleated cell counts. Measured with immunoSEQ multiplex PCR; TCRdb has only the in-frame clones, and not every one. The V and J calls and clone size are taken from that table; D and trimming were inferred from the DNA. The sample shows almost 30,000 clones, about 89% of them seen only once. This CDR3 is 12 amino acids long. CDR1 is SGHKS and CDR2 is YYEKEE in the germline V gene (reference sequence). Trimming pared 6 bases from V and 3 bases from J, leaving 10 bases between. The rearrangement uses TRBV5-5 and TRBJ2-7, with D perhaps TRBD1 (6 bases). This receptor was identified in a human donor in a cohort sampled during active COVID-19. Sequences were obtained from peripheral blood. Written as DNA, the CDR3 is TGTGCCAGCACCATGGACAGCTACGAGCAGTACTTC. This codes for CASTMDSYEQYF.